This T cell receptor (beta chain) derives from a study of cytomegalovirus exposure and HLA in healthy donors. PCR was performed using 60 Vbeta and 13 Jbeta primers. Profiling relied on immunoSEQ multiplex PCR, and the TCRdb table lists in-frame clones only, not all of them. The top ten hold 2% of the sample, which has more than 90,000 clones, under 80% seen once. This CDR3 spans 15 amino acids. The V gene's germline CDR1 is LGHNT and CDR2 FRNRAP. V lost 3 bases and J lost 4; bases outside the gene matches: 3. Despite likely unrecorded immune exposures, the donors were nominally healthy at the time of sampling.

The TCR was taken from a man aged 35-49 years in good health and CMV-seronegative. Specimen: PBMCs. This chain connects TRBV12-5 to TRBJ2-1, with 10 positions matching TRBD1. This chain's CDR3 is CASGFSGQGYNEQFF. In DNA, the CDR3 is TGTGCTAGTGGTTTTTCGGGACAGGGGTACAATGAGCAGTTCTTC.